This TCR beta chain is from a study of follicular helper T cells after annual influenza vaccination. Study in general: For some subjects, blood spans the 2013-2014, 2014-2015 and 2015-2016 annual vaccinations.

Deletions cut 1 base from V and 10 bases from J, with 8 bases between. The CDR3 runs to 11 residues. Germline CDR1 reads DFQATT; CDR2 reads SNEGSKA (reference sequence). The assay was immunoSEQ multiplex PCR, and TCRdb's table has in-frame clones only and misses some. The sample has about 10,000 clones, 70% to 85% seen once; the top ten hold over 0.7%. As for time point: 2014-2015 season, pre-vaccination. The chain carries TRBV20-1 and TRBJ2-1; D is possibly TRBD2 (6 bases). This TCR was recovered from an adult who received the influenza vaccine. Sequenced material: CXCR5- memory CD4+ T cells sorted from blood, taken on the day of influenza vaccination. This CDR3 reads CSARGSGEQFF. The CDR3 region has the DNA TGCAGTGCTAGAGGGAGCGGGGAGCAGTTCTTC.